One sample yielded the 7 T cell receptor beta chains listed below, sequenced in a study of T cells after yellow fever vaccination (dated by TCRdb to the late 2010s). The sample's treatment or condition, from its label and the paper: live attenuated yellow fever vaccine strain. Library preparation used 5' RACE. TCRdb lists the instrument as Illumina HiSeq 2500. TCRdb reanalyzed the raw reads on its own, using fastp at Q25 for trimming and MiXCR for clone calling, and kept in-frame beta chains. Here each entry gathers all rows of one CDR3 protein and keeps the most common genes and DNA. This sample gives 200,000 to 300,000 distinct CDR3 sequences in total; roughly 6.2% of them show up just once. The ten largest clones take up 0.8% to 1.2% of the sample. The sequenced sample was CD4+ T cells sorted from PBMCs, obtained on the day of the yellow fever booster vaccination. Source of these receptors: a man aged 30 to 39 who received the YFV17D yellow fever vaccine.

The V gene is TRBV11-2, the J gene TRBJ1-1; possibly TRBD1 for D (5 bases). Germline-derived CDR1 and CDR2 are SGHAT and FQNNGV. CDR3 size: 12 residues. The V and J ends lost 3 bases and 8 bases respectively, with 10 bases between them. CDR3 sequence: CASSFVDREAFF. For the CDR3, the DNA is TGTGCCAGCAGCTTCGTCGACAGAGAAGCTTTCTTT.

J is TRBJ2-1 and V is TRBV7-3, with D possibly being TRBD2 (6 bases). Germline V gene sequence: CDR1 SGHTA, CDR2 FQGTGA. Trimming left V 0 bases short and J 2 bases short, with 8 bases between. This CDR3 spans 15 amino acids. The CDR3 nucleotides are TGTGCCAGCAGCTTAACGGGAGGAACCTACAATGAGCAGTTCTTC. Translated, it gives CASSLTGGTYNEQFF.

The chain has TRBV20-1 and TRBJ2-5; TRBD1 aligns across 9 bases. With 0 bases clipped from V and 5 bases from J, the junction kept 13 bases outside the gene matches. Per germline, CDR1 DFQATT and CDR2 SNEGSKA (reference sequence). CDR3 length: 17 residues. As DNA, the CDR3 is TGCAGTGCTAGAGATTGGAGACAGGGGGTCCAGGTGGAGACCCAGTACTTC. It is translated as CSARDWRQGVQVETQYF.

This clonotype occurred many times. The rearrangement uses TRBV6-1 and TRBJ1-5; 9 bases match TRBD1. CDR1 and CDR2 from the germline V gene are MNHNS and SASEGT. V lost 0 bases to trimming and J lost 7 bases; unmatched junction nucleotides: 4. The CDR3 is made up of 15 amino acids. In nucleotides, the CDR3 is TGTGCCAGCAGTGAAGCGGGACAGGGCGGGCAGCCCCAGCATTTT. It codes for CASSEAGQGGQPQHF.

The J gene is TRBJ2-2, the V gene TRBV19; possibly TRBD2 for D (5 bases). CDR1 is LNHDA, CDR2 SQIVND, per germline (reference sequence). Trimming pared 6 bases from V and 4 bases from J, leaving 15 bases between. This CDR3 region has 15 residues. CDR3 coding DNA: TGTGCCAGTAGGACGGACTCCATCAGCACCGGGGAGCTGTTTTTT. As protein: CASRTDSISTGELFF.

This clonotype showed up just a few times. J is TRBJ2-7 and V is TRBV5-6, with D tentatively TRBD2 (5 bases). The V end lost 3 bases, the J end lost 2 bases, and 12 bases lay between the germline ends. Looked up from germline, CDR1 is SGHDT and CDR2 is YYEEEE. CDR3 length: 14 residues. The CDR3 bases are TGTGCCAGCAGCTCCCCGGGGTGGACCTACGAGCAGTACTTC. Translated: CASSSPGWTYEQYF.

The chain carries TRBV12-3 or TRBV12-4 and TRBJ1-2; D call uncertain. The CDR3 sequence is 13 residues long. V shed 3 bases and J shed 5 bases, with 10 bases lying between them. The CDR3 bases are TGTGCCAGCAGTTTGGAGGGTATTTATGGCTACACCTTC. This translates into CASSLEGIYGYTF.